These 10 T cell receptor beta chains originate from one sample sequenced in a study of CD8+ T cells in alopecia areata. Sequencing used cDNA as its template, made by extracting RNA and reverse transcribing it. Repertoires were generated with immunoSEQ multiplex PCR, while TCRdb's copy carries only in-frame clones and drops some. The top ten clones hold more than 9.5% of a sample with more than 95,000 clones, 85% to 90% of them seen once. The sample's treatment: oral pan-JAK inhibitor, 5-10 mg twice daily. Sequencing was performed on CD8+ T cells sorted from blood, taken around week 30, from a patient treated with tofacitinib. These receptors all come from a human donor with alopecia areata.

The rearrangement uses TRBV29-1 and TRBJ1-1, with a tentative D call TRBD1 (6 bases). With 0 bases removed from V and 3 bases from J, the gap between germline ends came to 14 bases. Germline V CDR1 and CDR2: SQVTM, ANQGSEA. The CDR3 contains 15 residues. The CDR3 loop reads CSVEDAPGADTEAFF. The CDR3 DNA is TGCAGCGTTGAAGACGCCCCAGGGGCAGACACTGAAGCTTTCTTT. Together with reference TRBV29-1 and TRBJ1-1, the CDR3 gives the full variable domain: SAVISQKPSRDICQRGTSLTIQCQVDSQVTMMFWYRQQPGQSLTLIATANQGSEATYESGFVIDKFPISRPNLTFSTLTVSNMSPEDSSIYLCSVEDAPGADTEAFFGQGTRLTVV.

The chain links TRBV13 to TRBJ1-1; the D gene is possibly TRBD1 (6 bases). This CDR3 comprises 12 residues. V gave up 2 bases and J gave up 8 bases, with 9 bases separating them. Germline CDR1 PRHDT, CDR2 FYEKMQ (reference sequence). The CDR3 protein is CASSLRQAEAFF. The CDR3 DNA follows: TGTGCCAGCAGCTTAAGACAGGCAGAAGCTTTCTTT.

The rearrangement uses TRBV27 and TRBJ1-2; 11 positions agree with TRBD1. The V gene end was trimmed by 4 bases and the J gene end by 8 bases; junction bases not matched to a gene: 9. Germline lookup yields CDR1 MNHEY and CDR2 SMNVEV (reference sequence). CDR3 length: 15 amino acids. CDR3 amino acids: CASSSSRDRGKGYTF. Here the CDR3 DNA reads TGTGCCAGCAGTTCCAGCCGGGACAGGGGGAAAGGCTACACCTTC.

The chain links TRBV7-9 to TRBJ2-1; tentatively, D is TRBD2 (6 bases). The germline gives CDR1 SEHNR, CDR2 FQNEAQ (reference sequence). Between the trimmed V and J ends, which lost 4 bases and 4 bases, there was a span of 11 bases. The CDR3 runs to 14 residues. CDR3 protein: CASSYTGTYNEQFF. In DNA form, the CDR3 reads TGTGCCAGCAGCTACACCGGGACTTACAATGAGCAGTTCTTC.

This clone is a singleton in its sample. The chain carries TRBV7-9 and TRBJ2-1, with D uncertain. Looked up from germline, CDR1 is SEHNR and CDR2 is FQNEAQ (reference sequence). The V end lost 6 bases, the J end lost 0 bases, and 15 bases lay between the germline ends. The CDR3 is made up of 16 amino acids. The CDR3 sequence: CASSSPSERSYNEQFF. In DNA form, the CDR3 reads TGTGCCAGCAGTTCACCGTCGGAGCGCTCCTACAATGAGCAGTTCTTC.

With regard to this clone: Other DNA sequences in this sample translate to the same CDR3. The chain couples TRBV5-6 to TRBJ2-3, with 7 bases fitting TRBD2. The germline V gene encodes CDR1 SGHDT and CDR2 YYEEEE. The CDR3 sequence is 15 residues long. With 3 bases clipped from V and 7 bases from J, the junction kept 11 bases outside the gene matches. CDR3 in DNA: TGTGCCAGCAGCTCTAGCCTGCGGGAGTCGAATACGCAGTATTTT. Translating gives CASSSSLRESNTQYF.

The J gene is TRBJ1-1, the V gene TRBV7-9, with TRBD1 identical over 8 bases. CDR1 is SEHNR and CDR2 is FQNEAQ in the germline V gene (reference sequence). V was pared by 5 bases and J by 4 bases, with 6 bases of the junction left unmatched. This CDR3 comprises 14 residues. CDR3 sequence (DNA): TGTGCCAGCAGCACAACAGGGGGTGGCACTGAAGCTTTCTTT. This sequence encodes CASSTTGGGTEAFF.

This chain joins TRBV6-5 and TRBJ2-1, with D possibly TRBD2 on 6 matching bases. The CDR3 is 14 residues long. Trimming left V 4 bases short and J 4 bases short, with 11 bases between. CDR1 is MNHEY and CDR2 is SVGAGI in the germline V gene. The CDR3 DNA follows: TGTGCCAGCAGTTTGGAGGGTCCTTACAATGAGCAGTTCTTC. It translates to CASSLEGPYNEQFF.

The chain has TRBV6-1 and TRBJ2-7; maybe TRBD1 (5 bases). This CDR3 spans 15 amino acids. V was pared by 1 base and J by 0 bases, with 10 bases between. The germline CDR1 and CDR2 sequences are MNHNS and SASEGT. The CDR3 region is CASSEGQRSSYEQYF. The DNA for the CDR3 is TGTGCCAGCAGTGAAGGACAGAGGAGCTCCTACGAGCAGTACTTC.

V is TRBV6-5 and J is TRBJ2-1; 10 positions match TRBD2. This CDR3 region has 15 residues. The junction had 3 bases not matched to a gene; V was cut back by 5 bases and J by 2 bases. The V gene's germline CDR1 is MNHEY and CDR2 SVGAGI. For the CDR3, the DNA is TGTGCCAGCAGTACCCTAGCGGGGGCCTACAATGAGCAGTTCTTC. Encoded protein: CASSTLAGAYNEQFF.